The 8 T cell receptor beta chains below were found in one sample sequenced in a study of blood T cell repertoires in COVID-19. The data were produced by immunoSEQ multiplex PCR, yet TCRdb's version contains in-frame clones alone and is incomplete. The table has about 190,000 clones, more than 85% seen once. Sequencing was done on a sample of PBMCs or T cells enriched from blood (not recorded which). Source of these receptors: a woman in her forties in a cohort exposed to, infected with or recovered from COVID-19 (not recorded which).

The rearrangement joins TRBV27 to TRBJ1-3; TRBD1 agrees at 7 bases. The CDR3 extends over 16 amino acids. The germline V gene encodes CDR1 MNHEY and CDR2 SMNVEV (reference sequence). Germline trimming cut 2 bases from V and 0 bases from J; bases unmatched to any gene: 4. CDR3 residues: CASSLRWDSSGNTIYF. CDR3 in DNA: TGTGCCAGCAGTTTACGGTGGGACAGCTCTGGAAACACCATATATTTT.

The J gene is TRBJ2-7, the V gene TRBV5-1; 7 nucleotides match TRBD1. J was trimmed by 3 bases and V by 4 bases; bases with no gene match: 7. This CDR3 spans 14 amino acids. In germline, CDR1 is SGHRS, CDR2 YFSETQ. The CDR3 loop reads CASSPQGSGYEQYF. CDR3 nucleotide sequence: TGCGCCAGCAGCCCACAGGGGTCCGGCTACGAGCAGTACTTC.

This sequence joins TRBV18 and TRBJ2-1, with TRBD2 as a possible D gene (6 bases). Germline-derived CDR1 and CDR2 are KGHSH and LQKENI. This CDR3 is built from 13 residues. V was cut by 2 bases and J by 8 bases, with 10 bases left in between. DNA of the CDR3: TGTGCCAGCTCACCAGGAGGGCTCGATGAGCAGTTCTTC. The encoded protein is CASSPGGLDEQFF.

CDR3 residues: CASNIVPGLSQPQHF. The DNA of the CDR3 is TGTGCCAGCAACATCGTGCCGGGACTGAGTCAGCCCCAGCATTTT. The gene calls are TRBV2 and TRBJ1-5; maybe TRBD1 (5 bases). This CDR3 region has 15 residues. Germline V CDR1 and CDR2: SNHLY, FYNNEI. Trimming removed 7 bases from V and 6 bases from J, with 19 bases in between.

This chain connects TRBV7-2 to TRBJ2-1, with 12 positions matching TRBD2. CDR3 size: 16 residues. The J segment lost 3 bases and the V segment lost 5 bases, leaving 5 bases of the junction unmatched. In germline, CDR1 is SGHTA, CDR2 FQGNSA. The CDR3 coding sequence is TGTGCCAGCAGCCAGACTAGCGGGAGTAGCTACAATGAGCAGTTCTTC. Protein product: CASSQTSGSSYNEQFF.

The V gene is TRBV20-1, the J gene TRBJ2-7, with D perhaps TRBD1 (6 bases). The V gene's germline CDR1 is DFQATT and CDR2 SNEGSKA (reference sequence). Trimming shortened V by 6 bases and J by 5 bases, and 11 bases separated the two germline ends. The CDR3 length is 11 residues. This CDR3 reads CSAEGGDEQYF. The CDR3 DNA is TGCAGTGCGGAAGGGGGAGACGAGCAGTACTTC.

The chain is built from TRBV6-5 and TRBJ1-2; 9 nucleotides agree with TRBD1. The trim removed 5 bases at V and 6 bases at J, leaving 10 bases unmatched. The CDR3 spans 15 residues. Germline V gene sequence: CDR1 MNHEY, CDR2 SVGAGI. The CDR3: CASSTVPGQGHGYTF. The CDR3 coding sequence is TGTGCCAGCAGTACGGTCCCGGGACAGGGACATGGCTACACCTTC.

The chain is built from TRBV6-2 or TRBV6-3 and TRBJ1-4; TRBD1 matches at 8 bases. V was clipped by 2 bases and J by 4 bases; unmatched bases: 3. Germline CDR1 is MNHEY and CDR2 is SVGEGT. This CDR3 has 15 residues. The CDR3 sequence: CASSYGTGYNEKLFF. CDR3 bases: TGTGCCAGCAGTTACGGGACAGGCTATAATGAAAAACTGTTTTTT.